Shown below are 3 T cell receptor beta chains from a single sample sequenced in a study of neurological immune-mediated disorders. Each CDR3 protein is one row after TCRdb ran MiXCR on the 5' RACE reads. The sample has tens of thousands of distinct CDR3 sequences; 2% to 3% are singletons. Sequencing was done on a sample of PBMCs. These receptors were obtained from a man aged 45-65 years with multiple sclerosis.

This clonotype was counted at least ten times. The chain employs TRBV5-1 and TRBJ2-7; 8 bases agree with TRBD1. Germline CDR1 SGHRS, CDR2 YFSETQ. CDR3 length: 13 residues. The V and J ends lost 5 bases and 8 bases, in that order; junction bases with no gene match: 9. This CDR3 is CASSNRQGHQQYF. CDR3 in DNA: TGCGCCAGCAGTAATCGACAGGGGCATCAGCAGTACTTC. The whole variable domain, filled in from reference TRBV5-1 and TRBJ2-7, reads KAGVTQTPRYLIKTRGQQVTLSCSPISGHRSVSWYQQTPGQGLQFLFEYFSETQRNKGNFPGRFSGRQFSNSRSEMNVSTLELGDSALYLCASSNRQGHQQYFGPGTRLTVT.

The sample holds a few counts of this clonotype. A read error may be the cause here, since a much bigger clone is one base away. The gene calls are TRBV3-1 and TRBJ1-2, with TRBD1 matching 7 bases. The CDR3 totals 14 residues. The germline V gene has CDR1 LGHDT and CDR2 YNNKEL (reference sequence). The trim removed 4 bases at V and 3 bases at J, leaving 5 bases unmatched. The CDR3, as DNA: TGTGCCAGCAGCCGGGAAACAGGGGACTATGGCTACACCTTC. Protein sequence: CASSRETGDYGYTF.

This clonotype was picked up many times. The V call is TRBV7-8, the J call TRBJ1-6; D gene ambiguous. This CDR3 has 12 amino acids. The germline V and J ends were trimmed by 1 base and 13 bases, with 8 bases remaining between them. The germline V gene has CDR1 SGHVS and CDR2 FQNEAQ. CDR3 sequence: CASSLELQPLHF. Written as DNA, the CDR3 is TGTGCCAGCAGCTTAGAGTTGCAGCCCCTCCACTTT.